Below are 18 T cell receptor beta chains sequenced from a single sample in a study of identical twins. From the 5' RACE reads, TCRdb called clonotypes with MiXCR, one entry per CDR3 protein. Of roughly 280,000 distinct CDR3 sequences listed, 9.5% are singletons. The sample was also reused in another study, on yellow fever vaccine responses in identical twins.

The sequenced sample was CD8+ T cells sorted from blood. The source is a woman aged 18-30 years in good health.

This clonotype was observed many times. The genes are TRBV27 and TRBJ2-7, with D perhaps matching TRBD2 (5 bases). The V gene's germline CDR1 is MNHEY and CDR2 SMNVEV (reference sequence). V lost 4 bases and J 5 bases, leaving 15 bases between the germline ends. The CDR3 covers 14 residues. CDR3 in amino acids: CASSSPRGPDEQYF. The CDR3 DNA reads as TGTGCCAGCAGTTCCCCGCGCGGGCCTGACGAGCAGTACTTC.

This clonotype has ten or more counts. The J gene is TRBJ1-2, the V gene TRBV12-3 or TRBV12-4; 7 bases match TRBD1. Germline trimming cut 6 bases from V and 4 bases from J; bases unmatched to any gene: 2. The CDR3 consists of 12 residues. CDR3 bases: TGTGCCAGCAGCTGGGACAGCTATGGCTACACCTTC. Its translation is CASSWDSYGYTF.

This clonotype is a singleton in its sample. The V call is TRBV29-1, the J call TRBJ2-1; no definite D call. The V end was cut by 1 base, the J end by 10 bases, with 8 bases between. Germline values: CDR1 SQVTM, CDR2 ANQGSEA. This CDR3 comprises 11 residues. The CDR3 region is CSVEGREEQFF. CDR3 nucleotide sequence: TGCAGCGTTGAAGGGCGAGAAGAGCAGTTCTTC.

This clonotype has a count of ten or more. The gene calls are TRBV7-6 and TRBJ2-3, with D possibly TRBD2 on 5 matching bases. This CDR3 contains 14 residues. V dropped 5 bases and J dropped 5 bases, with 14 bases sitting between them. Germline CDR1 is SGHVS and CDR2 is FNYEAQ. The CDR3 DNA is TGTGCCAGCAGCCCGGGCCTGGAGGAAGATACGCAGTATTTT. Amino acid sequence: CASSPGLEEDTQYF.

Turning to this clonotype: At one boundary the junction diverges from the germline segment, which might be a read error. In DNA form, the CDR3 reads TGCTGTGCCCTTTTTGGGGACAGAGGACCCACCTACGAGCAGTACTTC. This translates into CCALFGDRGPTYEQYF. The V and J genes are TRBV20-1 and TRBJ2-7; TRBD1 matches at 7 bases. The CDR3 totals 16 residues. CDR1 is DFQATT and CDR2 is SNEGSKA in the germline V gene (reference sequence).

The CDR3 spells CSARGPGELFF. CDR3 coding DNA: TGCAGCGCCAGGGGTCCCGGGGAGCTGTTTTTT. J is TRBJ2-2 and V is TRBV29-1; D is possibly TRBD1 (6 bases). From germline, CDR1 is SQVTM and CDR2 ANQGSEA. Trimming shortened V by 7 bases and J by 6 bases, and 9 bases separated the two germline ends. This CDR3 is 11 amino acids long.

J is TRBJ2-1 and V is TRBV5-5; D is possibly TRBD1 or TRBD2 (5 bases each). Germline V gene sequence: CDR1 SGHKS, CDR2 YYEKEE (reference sequence). The CDR3 extends over 13 amino acids. V was shortened by 4 bases and J by 8 bases, with 13 bases between the two germline ends. The chain's CDR3 is CASSRGPVYEQFF. The CDR3 coding sequence is TGTGCCAGCAGCAGGGGACCCGTCTATGAGCAGTTCTTC. Looking up the rest from reference TRBV5-5 and TRBJ2-1 gives the full variable domain: DAGVTQSPTHLIKTRGQQVTLRCSPISGHKSVSWYQQVLGQGPQFIFQYYEKEERGRGNFPDRFSARQFPNYSSELNVNALLLGDSALYLCASSRGPVYEQFFGPGTRLTVL.

At least ten counts were recorded for this clonotype. The rearrangement links TRBV7-9 to TRBJ2-7; D ambiguous. V lost 5 bases and J lost 4, with 9 bases in between. The CDR3 extends over 12 amino acids. In germline, CDR1 is SEHNR, CDR2 FQNEAQ (reference sequence). DNA of the CDR3: TGTGCCAGCAGCCCGGGCCAGTACGAGCAGTACTTC. It specifies CASSPGQYEQYF. Supplemented by reference TRBV7-9 and TRBJ2-7, the full variable domain reads DTGVSQNPRHKITKRGQNVTFRCDPISEHNRLYWYRQTLGQGPEFLTYFQNEAQLEKSRLLSDRFSAERPKGSFSTLEIQRTEQGDSAMYLCASSPGQYEQYFGPGTRLTVT.

The sample holds many counts of this clonotype. The J gene is TRBJ1-5, the V gene TRBV7-9; TRBD1 is a possible D gene (6 bases). Germline-derived CDR1 and CDR2 are SEHNR and FQNEAQ (reference sequence). This CDR3 comprises 15 residues. V was clipped by 5 bases and J by 6 bases, with 17 bases between them. This CDR3 reads CASSPEGGGSQPQHF. The CDR3 DNA is TGTGCCAGCAGCCCCGAGGGAGGGGGAAGTCAGCCCCAGCATTTT.

This clonotype has a count of ten or more. The rearrangement joins TRBV12-3 or TRBV12-4 to TRBJ2-3; TRBD2 aligns across 10 bases. CDR3 length equals 15 residues. The ends lost 6 bases at V and 4 bases at J; junction bases unmatched: 7. The CDR3 nucleotides read TGTGCCAGCAGACGTAGCGGGGGGTCGGCAGATACGCAGTATTTT. Its translation is CASRRSGGSADTQYF.

This clonotype was seen a few times. The chain uses TRBV15 and TRBJ2-7, with 9 bases lining up with TRBD1. CDR1 and CDR2 from the germline V gene are LNHNV and YYDKDF (reference sequence). CDR3 length: 14 amino acids. V lost 1 base and J lost 5; bases outside the gene matches: 3. DNA for the CDR3: TGTGCCACCAGCAGAGTCTGGACAGGGGACGAGCAGTACTTC. Translated: CATSRVWTGDEQYF.

V is TRBV7-3 and J is TRBJ2-7; D not certain. The CDR3 is 13 residues long. The V gene lost 1 base and the J gene lost 3 bases, with 7 bases spanning the gap. CDR1 is SGHTA and CDR2 is FQGTGA in the germline V gene. This chain's CDR3 is CASSLSAHYEQYF. CDR3 in DNA: TGTGCCAGCAGCTTAAGCGCCCACTACGAGCAGTACTTC.

V and J are TRBV28 and TRBJ2-5, with 9 bases matching TRBD1. The CDR3 runs to 15 residues. Germline assignment: CDR1 MDHEN and CDR2 SYDVKM. Losses at the gene ends were 2 bases for V and 4 bases for J; bases not matched to a gene: 5. The CDR3 is CASSLNPTGGETQYF. The CDR3 DNA reads TGTGCCAGCAGTTTAAACCCGACAGGGGGAGAGACCCAGTACTTC.

This clonotype was seen repeatedly, ten times or more. The rearrangement links TRBV27 to TRBJ2-1; D is uncertain. The CDR3 spans 13 residues. Germline CDR1 is MNHEY and CDR2 is SMNVEV (reference sequence). Deletions cut 4 bases from V and 1 base from J, with 5 bases between. CDR3 DNA: TGTGCCAGCAGTTCCGGGTCCTACAATGAGCAGTTCTTC. Translation gives CASSSGSYNEQFF.

This rearrangement joins TRBV29-1 to TRBJ1-1, with D possibly TRBD1 on 5 matching bases. Germline V gene data show CDR1 as SQVTM and CDR2 as ANQGSEA. The CDR3 extends over 12 amino acids. With 0 bases removed from V and 10 bases from J, the gap between germline ends came to 12 bases. CDR3 DNA: TGCAGCGTTGAAGATGGGGGGAAAGGAGCTTTCTTT. Encoded protein: CSVEDGGKGAFF.

Ten or more counts support this clonotype. The chain joins TRBV5-1 to TRBJ1-1, with no clear D. V was clipped by 1 base and J by 8 bases, with 9 bases between them. The CDR3 is 12 residues long. In germline, CDR1 is SGHRS, CDR2 YFSETQ. The CDR3 region is CASSLYGGEAFF. CDR3 DNA: TGCGCCAGCAGCTTGTACGGCGGGGAAGCTTTCTTT.

There are many counts of this clonotype. This chain connects TRBV29-1 to TRBJ2-5; D unresolved. Germline V gives CDR1 SQVTM, CDR2 ANQGSEA. V lost 0 bases and J 5 bases, leaving 7 bases between the germline ends. The CDR3 length is 12 residues. CDR3 nucleotides: TGCAGCGTTGAAGACTTAAGGGAGACCCAGTACTTC. The encoded protein is CSVEDLRETQYF.

This clonotype was seen a handful of times. CDR3 sequence: CASSLDRAGGYTF. Here the CDR3 DNA reads TGTGCCAGCAGCTTGGACAGGGCGGGCGGCTACACCTTC. The gene calls are TRBV7-3 and TRBJ1-2, with 8 bases identical to TRBD1. The CDR3 sequence is 13 residues long. CDR1 and CDR2 (germline): SGHTA, FQGTGA. V gave up 3 bases and J gave up 8 bases; unmatched junction bases: 5.